The 23 T cell receptor beta chains reported below all come from one sample, sequenced in a study of shared clonotypes between healthy human individuals. Sequencing was performed with immunoSEQ multiplex PCR; in TCRdb, only in-frame clones are kept and a portion is missing. The profile shows 2 million to 2.5 million clones, 80% to 95% of them singletons. Sequencing was done on a sample of naive CD4+ T cells from PBMCs. The subset was: CD45RA+ positively selected. The receptors were gathered from a man aged 18 to 30 in good health. Some clones in this sample may be carry-over from other donors' samples.

The chain uses TRBV28 and TRBJ2-7; 10 bases are shared with TRBD2. The CDR3 consists of 16 residues. CDR1 is MDHEN and CDR2 is SYDVKM in the germline V gene. Unmatched junction bases numbered 9, after V lost 6 bases and J lost 1 base. The CDR3 DNA follows: TGTGCCAGCAGGGCTAGCGGGAGTGTTTTATCCTACGAGCAGTACTTC. Amino acids: CASRASGSVLSYEQYF.

The rearrangement uses TRBV2 and TRBJ1-5, with 7 bases that match TRBD1. The CDR3 runs 15 residues. V shed 5 bases and J 4 bases; nucleotides not matched to a gene: 8. Germline lookup yields CDR1 SNHLY and CDR2 FYNNEI. CDR3 nucleotides: TGTGCCAGCAGTTTCATGGGACAGCCTAATCAGCCCCAGCATTTT. Translated, it gives CASSFMGQPNQPQHF.

The rearrangement links TRBV5-1 to TRBJ2-1; 9 nucleotides agree with TRBD2. Trimming removed 4 bases from V and 9 bases from J; junction bases left unmatched: 11. The CDR3 runs to 15 residues. From germline, CDR1 is SGHRS and CDR2 YFSETQ. CDR3 amino acids: CASSPGGSGSFEQFF. The CDR3, as DNA: TGCGCCAGCAGCCCGGGCGGTAGCGGGAGTTTTGAGCAGTTCTTC.

The rearrangement joins TRBV7-2 to TRBJ1-4; no clear D gene. CDR1 and CDR2 from the germline V gene are SGHTA and FQGNSA. The V end was cut by 5 bases, the J end by 7 bases, with 11 bases between. The CDR3 loop spans 13 amino acids. The CDR3 nucleotides are TGTGCCAGCAGCCCAAGGACGGGTGAAAAACTGTTTTTT. This translates into CASSPRTGEKLFF.

This clone was recorded only once. The V call is TRBV25-1, the J call TRBJ2-3, with 8 bases lining up with TRBD1. J was trimmed by 2 bases and V by 1 base; bases with no gene match: 5. CDR1 is MGHDK, CDR2 SYGVNS, per germline. The CDR3 runs 16 residues. CDR3 region: CASSEFAGGFTDTQYF. CDR3 coding DNA: TGTGCCAGCAGTGAATTCGCAGGGGGCTTCACAGATACGCAGTATTTT. Combining the CDR3 with reference TRBV25-1 and TRBJ2-3 gives the whole variable domain EADIYQTPRYLVIGTGKKITLECSQTMGHDKMYWYQQDPGMELHLIHYSYGVNSTEKGDLSSESTVSRIRTEHFPLTLESARPSHTSQYLCASSEFAGGFTDTQYFGPGTRLTVL.

The CDR3 sequence: CASSLTRDRISGNTIYF. The CDR3 bases are TGTGCCAGCAGTTTGACTAGGGACCGCATATCTGGAAACACCATATATTTT. The chain links TRBV28 to TRBJ1-3; tentative D call: TRBD1 (5 bases). Germline-derived CDR1 and CDR2 are MDHEN and SYDVKM. The CDR3 sequence is 17 residues long. V shed 3 bases and J shed 1 base, with 16 bases lying between them.

The chain couples TRBV28 to TRBJ2-1, with D maybe TRBD1 (5 bases). The CDR3 length is 15 residues. Germline V gene lookup returns CDR1 MDHEN and CDR2 SYDVKM. V was clipped by 3 bases and J by 7 bases, with 16 bases between them. Here the CDR3 reads CASSFVRTLGNEQFF. CDR3 nucleotides: TGTGCCAGCAGTTTTGTCCGGACATTAGGGAATGAGCAGTTCTTC.

The chain joins TRBV7-6 to TRBJ2-5; D possibly uses TRBD1 or TRBD2 (5 bases each). This CDR3 region has 15 residues. Germline CDR1 SGHVS, CDR2 FNYEAQ. Trimming pared 4 bases from V and 4 bases from J, leaving 16 bases between. CDR3 coding DNA: TGTGCCAGCAGCTCGGGGCTAGTATTCTCAGAGACCCAGTACTTC. Translation gives CASSSGLVFSETQYF.

The chain combines TRBV6-6 with TRBJ1-2; D might be TRBD1 (5 bases). Trimming stripped 5 bases from V and 3 bases from J, with 16 bases between. This CDR3 is built from 15 residues. Germline loops: CDR1 MNHNY, CDR2 SVGAGI (reference sequence). CDR3 nucleotide sequence: TGTGCCAGCAGTCCCGCGGGGGGTTCGCACTATGGCTACACCTTC. It yields the protein CASSPAGGSHYGYTF.

This chain links TRBV7-2 with TRBJ1-1, with a weak D call TRBD1 (5 bases). V gave up 5 bases and J gave up 1 base, with 14 bases separating them. The CDR3 sequence is 15 residues long. Germline values: CDR1 SGHTA, CDR2 FQGNSA. The CDR3 region has the DNA TGTGCCAGCAGCCTCCGCGGGGCTTCGAACACTGAAGCTTTCTTT. As protein: CASSLRGASNTEAFF.

The chain is built from TRBV5-1 and TRBJ2-7; TRBD1 matches at 9 bases. Trimming took 0 bases from V and 4 from J; bases not matched to a gene: 5. CDR3 size: 15 residues. Germline CDR1 and CDR2: SGHRS and YFSETQ. Here the CDR3 reads CASSLEGQGIYEQYF. The CDR3 DNA reads as TGCGCCAGCAGCTTGGAGGGACAGGGTATTTACGAGCAGTACTTC.

The V gene is TRBV5-1, the J gene TRBJ2-7, with D possibly being TRBD1 (7 bases). CDR1 is SGHRS, CDR2 YFSETQ, per germline. Trimming removed 0 bases at V and 0 bases at J, with 13 bases between. The CDR3 totals 16 residues. CDR3 coding DNA: TGCGCCAGCAGCTTGGGAGTCAGGGGGGTCTCCTACGAGCAGTACTTC. Encoded protein: CASSLGVRGVSYEQYF.

The chain is built from TRBV25-1 and TRBJ2-3, with D possibly TRBD2 on 5 matching bases. Germline-derived CDR1 and CDR2 are MGHDK and SYGVNS. Trimming took off 2 bases at V and 4 bases at J, with 16 bases between the two ends. The CDR3 extends over 16 amino acids. The CDR3 DNA sequence: TGTGCCAGCAGTGAAGGTCGCCGGACTGTGGCAGATACGCAGTATTTT. It encodes CASSEGRRTVADTQYF.

The CDR3 DNA follows: TGTGCCTCCGGGTCGACACCGGGGACCCAGTACTTC. Its translation is CASGSTPGTQYF. The genes are TRBV19 and TRBJ2-5; D remains unclear. The CDR3 has 12 amino acids. From germline, CDR1 is LNHDA and CDR2 SQIVND (reference sequence). Trimming took off 11 bases at V and 7 bases at J, with 17 bases between the two ends.

Concerning this clone: Other DNA sequences in this sample translate to the same CDR3. This chain connects TRBV5-1 to TRBJ2-5; D perhaps matches TRBD2 (5 bases). V was clipped by 0 bases and J by 3 bases, with 9 bases between them. The CDR3 is 14 amino acids. Germline loops: CDR1 SGHRS, CDR2 YFSETQ. The DNA for the CDR3 is TGCGCCAGCAGCTTGGGCCCAGCGGAAGAGACCCAGTACTTC. It is translated as CASSLGPAEETQYF.

This sequence joins TRBV4-3 and TRBJ2-5, with a possible D match to TRBD2 (5 bases). The DNA end is a closer match to TRBJ2-7, so the J assignment may be wrong. The CDR3 covers 15 residues. CDR1 is LGHNA and CDR2 is YSLEER in the germline V gene. The CDR3 loop is CASSQELRESYEQYF. The CDR3, as DNA: TGCGCCAGCAGCCAAGAACTCCGGGAATCCTACGAGCAGTACTTC.

This clone was picked up a small number of times. This CDR3 is CASSKGKHGDTGELFF. The CDR3, as DNA: TGTGCCAGCAGCAAAGGGAAGCACGGGGACACCGGGGAGCTGTTTTTT. The chain recombines TRBV21-1 with TRBJ2-2; TRBD2, the table's D call, was not compared with the DNA. TRBV21-1 is shown as a pseudogene. The CDR3 has 16 amino acids.

This sequence joins TRBV29-1 and TRBJ2-6, with 12 bases aligning to TRBD1. Losses at the gene ends were 0 bases for V and 4 bases for J; bases not matched to a gene: 7. In germline, CDR1 is SQVTM, CDR2 ANQGSEA. This CDR3 has 18 residues. Here the CDR3 reads CSVEDRGTGGAGANVLTF. CDR3 sequence (DNA): TGCAGCGTTGAAGATCGGGGGACAGGGGGCGCCGGGGCCAACGTCCTGACTTTC.

About this clone itself: At one boundary the junction diverges from the germline segment, which might be a read error. The chain is built from TRBV20-1 and TRBJ1-2; D is perhaps TRBD1 (6 bases). This CDR3 is built from 10 residues. Germline CDR1 reads DFQATT; CDR2 reads SNEGSKA (reference sequence). CDR3 in DNA: TGCAGTGCTGTACGGAGGACAGTAGGATTC. It yields the protein CSAVRRTVGF.

V is TRBV9 and J is TRBJ1-2, with unresolved D. CDR1 SGDLS and CDR2 YYNGEE come from the germline V gene. Trimming took off 2 bases at V and 7 bases at J, with 15 bases between the two ends. The CDR3 is 14 residues long. CDR3 sequence (DNA): TGTGCCAGCAGCGTTGAGGGCAGCAAATTTGGCTACACCTTC. Translating it yields CASSVEGSKFGYTF.

The V and J genes are TRBV4-2 and TRBJ1-2; TRBD1 might be the D (6 bases). Germline CDR1 LGHNA, CDR2 YNFKEQ. The CDR3 contains 12 residues. With 1 base removed from V and 10 bases from J, the gap between germline ends came to 10 bases. The CDR3 here is CASSQVTGYYTF. CDR3 nucleotides: TGTGCCAGCAGCCAAGTTACAGGGTACTACACCTTC.

This clone was seen a few times. Other DNA sequences in the sample encode the same CDR3. The V call is TRBV5-1, the J call TRBJ2-3; perhaps TRBD1 as D (5 bases). Germline CDR1 and CDR2: SGHRS and YFSETQ. This CDR3 contains 13 residues. V dropped 3 bases and J dropped 3 bases, with 8 bases sitting between them. Here the CDR3 DNA reads TGCGCCAGCAGCTCGCAGGGTACAGATACGCAGTATTTT. Its protein product is CASSSQGTDTQYF.

The chain combines TRBV18 with TRBJ1-1; 8 bases line up with TRBD1. Germline V gene sequence: CDR1 KGHSH, CDR2 LQKENI. J gave up 5 bases and V 4 bases, and 9 bases lay outside the gene matches. The CDR3 runs to 15 residues. CDR3 protein: CASSLQGQGQTEAFF. In nucleotides, the CDR3 is TGTGCCAGCTCACTACAAGGACAGGGTCAGACTGAAGCTTTCTTT.